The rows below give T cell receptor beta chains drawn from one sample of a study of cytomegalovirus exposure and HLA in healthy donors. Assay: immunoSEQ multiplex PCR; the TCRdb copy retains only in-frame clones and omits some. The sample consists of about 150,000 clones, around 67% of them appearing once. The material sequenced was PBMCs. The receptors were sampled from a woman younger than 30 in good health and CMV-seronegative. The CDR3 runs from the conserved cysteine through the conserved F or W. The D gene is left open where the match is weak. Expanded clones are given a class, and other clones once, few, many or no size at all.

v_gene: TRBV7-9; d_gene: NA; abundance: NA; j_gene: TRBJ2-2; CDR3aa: CATGALNTGELFF; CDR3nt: TGTGCCACTGGGGCCTTGAACACCGGGGAGCTGTTTTTT
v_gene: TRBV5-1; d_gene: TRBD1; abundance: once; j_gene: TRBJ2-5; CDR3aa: CASGPLTGLQETQYF; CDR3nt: TGCGCCAGCGGGCCGTTGACAGGGTTACAAGAGACCCAGTACTTC
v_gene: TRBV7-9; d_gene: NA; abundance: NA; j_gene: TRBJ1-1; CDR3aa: CASSLKRAGRLFGTEAFF; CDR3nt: TGTGCCAGCAGCTTAAAGAGGGCGGGGCGACTATTCGGCACTGAAGCTTTCTTT
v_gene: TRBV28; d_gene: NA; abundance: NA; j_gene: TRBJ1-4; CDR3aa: CASSSTRRRNEKLFF; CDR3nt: TGTGCCAGCAGTTCAACGAGGAGACGAAATGAAAAACTGTTTTTT
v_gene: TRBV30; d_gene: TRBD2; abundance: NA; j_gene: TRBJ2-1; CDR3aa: CAWSDRLAGGEQFF; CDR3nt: TGTGCCTGGAGTGACCGGCTAGCGGGAGGAGAGCAGTTCTTC
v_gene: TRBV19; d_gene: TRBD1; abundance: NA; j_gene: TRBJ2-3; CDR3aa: CASSIGTGATDTQYF; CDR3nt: TGTGCCAGTAGTATAGGGACAGGGGCCACAGATACGCAGTATTTT
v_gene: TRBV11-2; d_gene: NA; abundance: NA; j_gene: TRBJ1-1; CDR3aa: CASSPLEEAFEAFF; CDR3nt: TGTGCCAGCAGCCCCCTAGAGGAGGCCTTTGAAGCTTTCTTT
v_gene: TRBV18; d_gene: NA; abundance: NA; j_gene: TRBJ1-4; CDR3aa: CASSPRADEKLFF; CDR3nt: TGTGCCAGCTCACCACGCGCCGATGAAAAACTGTTTTTT
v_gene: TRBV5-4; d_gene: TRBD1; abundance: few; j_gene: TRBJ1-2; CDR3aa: CASSLGQGLNYGYTF; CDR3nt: TGTGCCAGCAGCTTAGGACAGGGCCTTAACTATGGCTACACCTTC
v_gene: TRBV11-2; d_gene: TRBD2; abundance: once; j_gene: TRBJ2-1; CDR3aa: CASSLRPSGGVYNEQFF; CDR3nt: TGTGCCAGCAGCTTACGCCCTAGCGGGGGGGTTTACAATGAGCAGTTCTTC
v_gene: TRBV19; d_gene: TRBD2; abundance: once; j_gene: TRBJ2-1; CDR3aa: CASSIALAVNEQFF; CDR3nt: TGTGCCAGTAGTATCGCACTAGCGGTCAATGAGCAGTTCTTC
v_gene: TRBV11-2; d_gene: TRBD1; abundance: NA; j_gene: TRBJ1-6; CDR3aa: CASSSRQGSSYNSPLHF; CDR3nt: TGTGCCAGCAGCTCGCGACAGGGGAGCTCCTATAATTCACCCCTCCACTTT
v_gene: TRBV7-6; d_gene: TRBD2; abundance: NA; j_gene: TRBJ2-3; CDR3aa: CASSYLAGPIADTQYF; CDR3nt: TGTGCCAGCAGCTACCTAGCGGGACCAATCGCAGATACGCAGTATTTT
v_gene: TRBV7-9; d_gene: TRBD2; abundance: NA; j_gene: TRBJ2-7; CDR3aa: CASSSELAGRYEQYF; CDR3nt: TGTGCCAGCAGCTCCGAGCTAGCGGGGCGCTACGAGCAGTACTTC
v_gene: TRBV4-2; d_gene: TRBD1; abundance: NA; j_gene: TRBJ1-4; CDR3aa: CASSQVDRVTNEKLFF; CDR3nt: TGTGCCAGCAGCCAGGTCGACAGGGTGACTAATGAAAAACTGTTTTTT
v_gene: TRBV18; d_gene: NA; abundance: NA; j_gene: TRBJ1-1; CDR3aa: CASSPATQYTEAFF; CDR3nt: TGTGCCAGCTCACCCGCTACTCAATACACTGAAGCTTTCTTT
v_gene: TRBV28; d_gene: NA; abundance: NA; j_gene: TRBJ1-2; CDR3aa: CASSSRGANYGYTF; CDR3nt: TGTGCCAGCAGTTCCAGGGGTGCGAACTATGGCTACACCTTC
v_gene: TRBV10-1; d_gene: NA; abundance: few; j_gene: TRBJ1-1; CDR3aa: CASMSGNGEAFF; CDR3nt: TGCGCCAGCATGTCCGGGAACGGTGAAGCTTTCTTT
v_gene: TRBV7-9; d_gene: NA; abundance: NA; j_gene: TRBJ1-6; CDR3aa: CASSFTGSSYNSPLHF; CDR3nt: TGTGCCAGCAGCTTTACAGGGAGCTCCTATAATTCACCCCTCCACTTT
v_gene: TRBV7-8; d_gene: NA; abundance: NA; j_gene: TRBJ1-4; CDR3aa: CASSAGQYSTNEKLFF; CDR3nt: TGTGCCAGCAGCGCCGGACAGTATTCAACTAATGAAAAACTGTTTTTT
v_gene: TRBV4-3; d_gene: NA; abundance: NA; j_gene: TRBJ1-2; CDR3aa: CASSQDTSNYGYTF; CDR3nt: TGCGCCAGCAGCCAAGATACAAGTAACTATGGCTACACCTTC
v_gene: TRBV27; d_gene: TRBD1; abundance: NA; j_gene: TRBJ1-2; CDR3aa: CASSLTGGARYGYTF; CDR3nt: TGTGCCAGCAGTTTAACAGGGGGCGCGAGATATGGCTACACCTTC
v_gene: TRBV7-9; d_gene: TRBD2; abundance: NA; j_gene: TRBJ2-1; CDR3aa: CASSPLALGVNEQFF; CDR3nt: TGTGCCAGCAGCCCACTAGCGCTGGGAGTGAATGAGCAGTTCTTC
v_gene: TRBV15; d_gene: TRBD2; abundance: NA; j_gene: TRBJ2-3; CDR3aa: CATTRIAGGDTQYF; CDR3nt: TGTGCCACCACGAGGATAGCGGGTGGAGATACGCAGTATTTT
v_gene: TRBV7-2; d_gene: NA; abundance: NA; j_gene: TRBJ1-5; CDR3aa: CASSPGTNSNQPQHF; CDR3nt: TGTGCCAGCAGCCCGGGAACTAATAGCAATCAGCCCCAGCATTTT
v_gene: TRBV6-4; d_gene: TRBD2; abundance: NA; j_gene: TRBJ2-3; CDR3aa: CASTLSGGATDTQYF; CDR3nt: TGTGCCAGCACCCTTAGCGGGGGGGCCACAGATACGCAGTATTTT
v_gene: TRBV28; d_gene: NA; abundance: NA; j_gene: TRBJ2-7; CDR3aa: CASSLTGNYEQYF; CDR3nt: TGTGCCAGCAGCCTGACAGGAAACTACGAGCAGTACTTC
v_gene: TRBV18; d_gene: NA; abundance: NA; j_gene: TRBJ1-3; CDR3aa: CASSPPDSRAGNTIYF; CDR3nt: TGTGCCAGCTCACCTCCGGACAGTCGCGCTGGAAACACCATATATTTT
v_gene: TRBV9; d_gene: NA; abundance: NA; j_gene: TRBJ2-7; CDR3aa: CASSATGSSYEQYF; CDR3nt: TGTGCCAGCAGCGCTACAGGCTCCTCCTACGAGCAGTACTTC
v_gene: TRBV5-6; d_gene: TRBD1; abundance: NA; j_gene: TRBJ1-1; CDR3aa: CASSYGTGWSWNTEAFF; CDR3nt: TGTGCCAGCAGCTACGGGACAGGGTGGAGCTGGAACACTGAAGCTTTCTTT
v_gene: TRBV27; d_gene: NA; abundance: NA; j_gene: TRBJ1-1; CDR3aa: CASSSLPGQRNTEAFF; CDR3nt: TGTGCCAGCAGTTCCCTCCCCGGACAGCGGAACACTGAAGCTTTCTTT
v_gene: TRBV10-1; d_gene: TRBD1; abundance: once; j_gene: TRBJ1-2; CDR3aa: CASSQGQNYGYTF; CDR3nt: TGCGCCAGCAGTCAGGGACAGAACTATGGCTACACCTTC
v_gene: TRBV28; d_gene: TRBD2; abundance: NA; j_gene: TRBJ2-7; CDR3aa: CASSLGVAGQNYEQYF; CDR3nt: TGTGCCAGCAGTTTAGGTGTAGCGGGGCAAAACTACGAGCAGTACTTC
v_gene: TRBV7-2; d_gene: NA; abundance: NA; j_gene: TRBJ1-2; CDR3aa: CASSLNPPAGYTF; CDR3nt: TGTGCCAGCAGCCTAAATCCACCTGCTGGCTACACCTTC
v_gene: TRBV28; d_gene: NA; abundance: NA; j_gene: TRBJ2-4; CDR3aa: CASSSGQTLAKNIQYF; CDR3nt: TGTGCCAGCAGCTCCGGACAGACCCTAGCCAAAAACATTCAGTACTTC
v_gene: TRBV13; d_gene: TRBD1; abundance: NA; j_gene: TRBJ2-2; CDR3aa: CASSRDRGHTGELFF; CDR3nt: TGTGCCAGCAGCCGGGACAGGGGGCACACCGGGGAGCTGTTTTTT
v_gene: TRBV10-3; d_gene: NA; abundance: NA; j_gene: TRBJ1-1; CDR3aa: CAISVAAEAFF; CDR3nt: TGTGCCATCAGTGTGGCGGCAGAAGCTTTCTTT
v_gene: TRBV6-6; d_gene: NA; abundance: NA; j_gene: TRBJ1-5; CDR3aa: CASSYQGYQPQHF; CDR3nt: TGTGCCAGCAGTTATCAGGGTTATCAGCCCCAGCATTTT
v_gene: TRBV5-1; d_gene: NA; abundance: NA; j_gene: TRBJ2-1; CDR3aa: CASSLAGGVTYNEQFF; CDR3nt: TGCGCCAGCAGCTTGGCGGGCGGGGTAACCTACAATGAGCAGTTCTTC
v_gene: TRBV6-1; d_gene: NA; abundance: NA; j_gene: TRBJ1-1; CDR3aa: CASSEARGTEAFF; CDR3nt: TGTGCCAGCAGTGAAGCGCGGGGTACTGAAGCTTTCTTT
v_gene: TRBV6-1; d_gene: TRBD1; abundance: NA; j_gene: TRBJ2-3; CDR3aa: CASSGGQNTQYF; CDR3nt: TGTGCCAGCAGTGGGGGACAGAATACGCAGTATTTT
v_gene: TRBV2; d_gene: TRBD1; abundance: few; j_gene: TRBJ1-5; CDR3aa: CASLPGTGGSQPQHF; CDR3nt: TGTGCCAGCCTACCCGGGACAGGGGGAAGTCAGCCCCAGCATTTT
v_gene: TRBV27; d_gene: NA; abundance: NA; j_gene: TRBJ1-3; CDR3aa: CASSLSMYGQTRNTIYF; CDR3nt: TGTGCCAGCAGTTTATCGATGTATGGACAGACTCGAAACACCATATATTTT
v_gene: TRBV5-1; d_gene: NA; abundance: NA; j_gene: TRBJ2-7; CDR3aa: CASSLREGTSSEQYF; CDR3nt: TGCGCCAGCAGCTTGCGGGAAGGAACTAGTTCCGAGCAGTACTTC
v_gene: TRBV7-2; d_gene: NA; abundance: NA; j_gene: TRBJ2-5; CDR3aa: CASSPSTVSGTQYF; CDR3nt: TGTGCCAGCAGCCCGTCGACAGTCTCGGGGACCCAGTACTTC
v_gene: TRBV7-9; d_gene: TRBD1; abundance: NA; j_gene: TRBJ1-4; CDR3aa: CASSQGAGEKLFF; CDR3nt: TGTGCCAGCAGCCAGGGGGCCGGAGAAAAACTGTTTTTT